One and the same sample provided the 32 T cell receptor beta chains below, sequenced in a study of T-cell reconstitution after alpha-beta-depleted transplantation in children. TCRbeta library preparation incorporated unique molecular identifiers. Using its own MiXCR run on the PCR reads, TCRdb lists one record per CDR3 protein. In the table there are hundreds of thousands of distinct CDR3 sequences, 15% to 20% of which are singletons. This sample comprised PBMCs from the stem cell graft donor, obtained from the stem cell graft. The receptors were sampled from a human donor who donated a stem cell graft to a child with acute myeloid leukemia.

Many counts were recorded for this clonotype. This chain connects TRBV5-5 to TRBJ1-5, with a possible D match to TRBD1 (5 bases). The germline V gene has CDR1 SGHKS and CDR2 YYEKEE (reference sequence). This CDR3 region has 16 residues. Trimming removed 1 base at V and 4 bases at J, with 15 bases between. CDR3 residues: CASSLSGTTSNQPQHF. The CDR3 bases are TGTGCCAGCAGCTTGTCGGGGACCACCTCTAATCAGCCCCAGCATTTT. Full variable domain (rest looked up from reference TRBV5-5 and TRBJ1-5): DAGVTQSPTHLIKTRGQQVTLRCSPISGHKSVSWYQQVLGQGPQFIFQYYEKEERGRGNFPDRFSARQFPNYSSELNVNALLLGDSALYLCASSLSGTTSNQPQHFGDGTRLSIL.

This clonotype was seen repeatedly, ten times or more. The chain is built from TRBV5-6 and TRBJ2-7; TRBD2 agrees at 7 bases. The junction had 6 bases not matched to a gene; V was cut back by 0 bases and J by 3 bases. Germline CDR1 SGHDT, CDR2 YYEEEE. The CDR3 has 15 residues. The CDR3 loop is CASSLGAGDHYEQYF. CDR3 bases: TGTGCCAGCAGCTTGGGCGCGGGGGATCACTACGAGCAGTACTTC.

This clonotype was picked up a small number of times. V gene TRBV5-1 combines with J gene TRBJ2-2; D might be TRBD1 (6 bases). Germline assignment: CDR1 SGHRS and CDR2 YFSETQ. There are 17 residues in the CDR3. Deletions cut 0 bases from V and 1 base from J, with 13 bases between. DNA for the CDR3: TGCGCCAGCAGCTTGGAAGGGGGACGCTGGAACACCGGGGAGCTGTTTTTT. Its translation: CASSLEGGRWNTGELFF. Together with reference TRBV5-1 and TRBJ2-2, the CDR3 gives the full variable domain: KAGVTQTPRYLIKTRGQQVTLSCSPISGHRSVSWYQQTPGQGLQFLFEYFSETQRNKGNFPGRFSGRQFSNSRSEMNVSTLELGDSALYLCASSLEGGRWNTGELFFGEGSRLTVL.

The rearrangement uses TRBV6-6 and TRBJ1-1; D ambiguous. The germline gives CDR1 MNHNY, CDR2 SVGAGI (reference sequence). CDR3 size: 12 residues. V lost 5 bases to trimming and J lost 6 bases, with 10 bases between them. CDR3 sequence: CASSATRPEAFF. The CDR3 DNA is TGTGCCAGCAGTGCTACTAGGCCTGAAGCTTTCTTT.

The chain uses TRBV6-5 and TRBJ2-3; 11 nucleotides align to TRBD2. The J segment lost 0 bases and the V segment lost 0 bases, leaving 8 bases of the junction unmatched. Per germline, CDR1 MNHEY and CDR2 SVGAGI. The CDR3 spans 19 residues. CDR3 nucleotide sequence: TGTGCCAGCAGTTACTCACCCGGGACTAGCGGCACTAGCACAGATACGCAGTATTTT. This sequence encodes CASSYSPGTSGTSTDTQYF.

The chain uses TRBV24-1 and TRBJ2-1; 7 nucleotides line up with TRBD2. Germline-derived CDR1 and CDR2 are KGHDR and SFDVKD. This CDR3 comprises 13 residues. Germline trimming cut 7 bases from V and 6 bases from J; bases unmatched to any gene: 5. The CDR3 nucleotides are TGTGCCACCAGGGAGGGGACTATCAATGAGCAGTTCTTC. Amino acids: CATREGTINEQFF.

This chain joins TRBV7-9 and TRBJ2-7, with 7 bases fitting TRBD2. The germline CDR1 and CDR2 sequences are SEHNR and FQNEAQ (reference sequence). The CDR3 has 15 amino acids. The V segment lost 1 base and the J segment 4 bases; nucleotides outside the gene matches: 7. The CDR3 nucleotides read TGTGCCAGCAGCTTAGGGGGAGGGGCGCGGTACGAGCAGTACTTC. Encoded protein: CASSLGGGARYEQYF. Full variable domain (missing parts from reference TRBV7-9 and TRBJ2-7): DTGVSQNPRHKITKRGQNVTFRCDPISEHNRLYWYRQTLGQGPEFLTYFQNEAQLEKSRLLSDRFSAERPKGSFSTLEIQRTEQGDSAMYLCASSLGGGARYEQYFGPGTRLTVT.

This clonotype was recorded at least ten times. CDR3 in DNA: TGTGCCACCAGTGTTTCGAGGACAGGGTCCAATGAGCAGTTCTTC. This sequence encodes CATSVSRTGSNEQFF. The rearrangement joins TRBV24-1 to TRBJ2-1; 8 bases match TRBD1. V dropped 5 bases and J dropped 6; count of bases not matched to a gene: 8. CDR3 size: 15 residues. Germline V gene data show CDR1 as KGHDR and CDR2 as SFDVKD.

This clonotype was detected ten times or more. The genes are TRBV7-3 and TRBJ1-1; perhaps TRBD1 as D (6 bases). V lost 1 base and J lost 5, with 8 bases in between. Germline values: CDR1 SGHTA, CDR2 FQGTGA. The CDR3 spans 13 residues. The CDR3 spells CASSLIRGTEAFF. CDR3 nucleotides: TGTGCCAGCAGCTTAATTAGGGGGACTGAAGCTTTCTTT. Complete variable domain (other parts from reference TRBV7-3 and TRBJ1-1): GAGVSQTPSNKVTEKGKYVELRCDPISGHTALYWYRQSLGQGPEFLIYFQGTGAADDSGLPNDRFFAVRPEGSVSTLKIQRTERGDSAVYLCASSLIRGTEAFFGQGTRLTVV.

The CDR3 reads CASSALSSYNEQFF. CDR3 bases: TGCGCCAGCAGCGCTTTGAGCTCCTACAATGAGCAGTTCTTC. This chain uses TRBV5-1 with TRBJ2-1, with no clear D. Trimming stripped 4 bases from V and 0 bases from J, with 8 bases between. From germline, CDR1 is SGHRS and CDR2 YFSETQ. The CDR3 consists of 14 residues.

CDR3 in DNA: TGCAGTGCTAGAGAGCGAGGGCCCTACTCTGGAAACACCATATATTTT. Its translation: CSARERGPYSGNTIYF. V is TRBV20-1 and J is TRBJ1-3; D not resolved. This CDR3 spans 16 amino acids. The V gene lost 0 bases and the J gene lost 0 bases, with 12 bases spanning the gap. The germline V gene has CDR1 DFQATT and CDR2 SNEGSKA (reference sequence).

Ten or more counts support this clonotype. The genes are TRBV5-1 and TRBJ1-5; D is undetermined. The CDR3 consists of 12 residues. V was trimmed by 5 bases and J by 9 bases, leaving 12 bases between them. CDR1 and CDR2 (germline): SGHRS, YFSETQ. The CDR3 DNA reads TGCGCCAGCAGGGACGTGGATGGGCCCCAGCATTTT. Its translation is CASRDVDGPQHF.

The table lists this clonotype with a few counts. The rearrangement uses TRBV10-2 and TRBJ1-5; 9 bases match TRBD1. CDR3 size: 15 residues. The V gene's germline CDR1 is WSHSY and CDR2 SAAADI. The V gene end was trimmed by 4 bases and the J gene end by 7 bases; junction bases not matched to a gene: 8. The CDR3 sequence is CASSVGQGAGQPQHF. CDR3 nucleotide sequence: TGCGCCAGCAGTGTGGGACAGGGAGCGGGGCAGCCCCAGCATTTT.

This clonotype appeared a few times. The gene calls are TRBV20-1 and TRBJ2-5; 8 bases fit TRBD1. The V and J ends lost 7 bases and 4 bases, in that order; junction bases with no gene match: 11. Germline CDR1 DFQATT, CDR2 SNEGSKA (reference sequence). The CDR3 sequence is 14 residues long. The DNA of the CDR3 is TGCAGTGGGTGGGACAGGCGAGGCCGAGAGACCCAGTACTTC. Translation gives CSGWDRRGRETQYF.

The chain has TRBV20-1 and TRBJ1-5, with TRBD1 as a possible D gene (6 bases). This CDR3 is 14 amino acids long. The V and J ends lost 0 bases and 7 bases respectively, with 13 bases between them. Germline assignment: CDR1 DFQATT and CDR2 SNEGSKA (reference sequence). The DNA for the CDR3 is TGCAGTGCTAGAGATACCCGGGGGGCGCAGCCCCAGCATTTT. Its protein product is CSARDTRGAQPQHF.

The CDR3 sequence: CASSKENRLLNTEAFF. The CDR3 region has the DNA TGTGCCAGCAGCAAAGAAAACAGGCTACTGAACACTGAAGCTTTCTTT. J is TRBJ1-1 and V is TRBV21-1; TRBD1, the D gene given by the table, was not confirmed from the DNA. TRBV21-1 is assigned pseudogene status. The CDR3 has 16 amino acids.

The chain carries TRBV4-3 and TRBJ2-1, with D perhaps TRBD1 (6 bases). Germline V gene data show CDR1 as LGHNA and CDR2 as YSLEER. The CDR3 totals 16 residues. The V end was cut by 5 bases, the J end by 3 bases, with 17 bases between. The CDR3 nucleotides are TGCGCCAGCAGCTTAAAAGCTAGGGGGTACTACAATGAGCAGTTCTTC. Amino acids: CASSLKARGYYNEQFF.

A few counts support this clonotype. This chain uses TRBV5-1 with TRBJ2-1, with 8 bases lining up with TRBD2. CDR3 length: 15 residues. The V gene's germline CDR1 is SGHRS and CDR2 YFSETQ. V dropped 3 bases and J dropped 4; count of bases not matched to a gene: 6. The CDR3 spells CASSSDGGGYNEQFF. Here the CDR3 DNA reads TGCGCCAGCAGCTCCGACGGGGGGGGTTACAATGAGCAGTTCTTC.

The rearrangement uses TRBV5-1 and TRBJ2-5; weak D call: TRBD2 (6 bases). The CDR3 sequence is 14 residues long. Germline CDR1 SGHRS, CDR2 YFSETQ. Trimming took off 4 bases at V and 5 bases at J, with 15 bases between the two ends. The DNA of the CDR3 is TGCGCCAGCAGCCCTGGAGGGGACCGGGAGACCCAGTACTTC. Protein product: CASSPGGDRETQYF.

This rearrangement joins TRBV10-2 to TRBJ1-2; TRBD1 agrees at 10 bases. The junction had 9 bases not matched to a gene; V was cut back by 11 bases and J by 6 bases. There are 13 residues in the CDR3. Germline CDR1 and CDR2: WSHSY and SAAADI. CDR3 nucleotides: TGCGCCGCGGGGGCGACAGGGGGCAATGGCTACACCTTC. Its translation is CAAGATGGNGYTF.

In its sample, this clonotype was seen many times. The chain employs TRBV20-1 and TRBJ2-1, with unresolved D. CDR1 is DFQATT and CDR2 is SNEGSKA in the germline V gene (reference sequence). The V and J ends lost 5 bases and 3 bases respectively, with 5 bases between them. The CDR3 loop spans 11 amino acids. DNA of the CDR3: TGCAGTGCTTTACGCTACAATGAGCAGTTCTTC. Its translation is CSALRYNEQFF.

This clonotype was recorded many times. In DNA, the CDR3 is TGCGCCAGCAGCCAAGCACTGACAGGGTTAGACTATGGCTACACCTTC. This translates into CASSQALTGLDYGYTF. The chain joins TRBV4-3 to TRBJ1-2; 7 positions match TRBD1. The V gene end was trimmed by 1 base and the J gene end by 3 bases; junction bases not matched to a gene: 8. There are 16 residues in the CDR3. Per germline, CDR1 LGHNA and CDR2 YSLEER.

This chain links TRBV18 with TRBJ1-5; 8 bases line up with TRBD1. This CDR3 spans 14 amino acids. From germline, CDR1 is KGHSH and CDR2 LQKENI. The V and J ends lost 2 bases and 5 bases, in that order; junction bases with no gene match: 2. The CDR3: CASSPATGDQPQHF. The DNA of the CDR3 is TGTGCCAGCTCACCAGCGACAGGGGATCAGCCCCAGCATTTT.

This clonotype has a count of ten or more. This chain links TRBV29-1 with TRBJ2-5; possibly TRBD1 for D (8 bases). Germline lookup yields CDR1 SQVTM and CDR2 ANQGSEA. The CDR3 runs to 13 residues. V shed 4 bases and J shed 5 bases, with 14 bases lying between them. CDR3 region: CSVAGGDRETQYF. CDR3 nucleotides: TGCAGCGTTGCAGGGGGGGACAGGGAGACCCAGTACTTC.

The sample holds a few counts of this clonotype. The chain uses TRBV15 and TRBJ2-2; TRBD1 matches 7 bases. Looked up from germline, CDR1 is LNHNV and CDR2 is YYDKDF (reference sequence). The CDR3 is made up of 14 amino acids. J gave up 7 bases and V 3 bases, and 5 bases lay outside the gene matches. CDR3 DNA sequence: TGTGCCACCAGCAGTCGACAGGGCAGCGGGGAGCTGTTTTTT. Protein product: CATSSRQGSGELFF. Drawing the rest from reference TRBV15 and TRBJ2-2, the complete variable domain is DAMVIQNPRYQVTQFGKPVTLSCSQTLNHNVMYWYQQKSSQAPKLLFHYYDKDFNNEADTPDNFQSRRPNTSFCFLDIRSPGLGDTAMYLCATSSRQGSGELFFGEGSRLTVL.

The chain carries TRBV5-4 and TRBJ2-1; tentative D call: TRBD2 (6 bases). The CDR3 length is 19 residues. The germline gives CDR1 SGHNT, CDR2 YYREEE (reference sequence). V shed 2 bases and J shed 0 bases, with 21 bases lying between them. DNA for the CDR3: TGTGCCAGCAGCTTCCGGGATAGCGGCTACTCTGCCTCCTACAATGAGCAGTTCTTC. It encodes CASSFRDSGYSASYNEQFF.

The V call is TRBV11-2, the J call TRBJ2-1, with 9 bases fitting TRBD2. CDR3 length: 18 residues. V lost 0 bases and J lost 3; bases outside the gene matches: 9. Germline values: CDR1 SGHAT, CDR2 FQNNGV. The CDR3 DNA follows: TGTGCCAGCAGCTTAGATCCCCACCTAGCGGGGTACTACAATGAGCAGTTCTTC. This gives the protein CASSLDPHLAGYYNEQFF.

This clonotype was detected ten times or more. J is TRBJ2-3 and V is TRBV29-1; 7 positions agree with TRBD2. Germline CDR1 SQVTM, CDR2 ANQGSEA. The CDR3 is 12 residues long. V gave up 7 bases and J gave up 4 bases; unmatched junction bases: 5. The CDR3 sequence: CSEGLDADTQYF. As DNA, the CDR3 is TGCAGCGAAGGACTAGATGCAGATACGCAGTATTTT.

This clonotype was observed a few times. V is TRBV11-2 and J is TRBJ2-7; D is possibly TRBD2 (6 bases). This CDR3 has 18 amino acids. Germline V gene data show CDR1 as SGHAT and CDR2 as FQNNGV. V was clipped by 4 bases and J by 7 bases, with 29 bases between them. CDR3 region: CASSWPVLNVAVPSEQYF. The CDR3 nucleotides read TGTGCCAGCAGCTGGCCCGTCTTAAATGTAGCGGTCCCCTCGGAGCAGTACTTC.

The chain links TRBV5-1 to TRBJ2-7, with D tentatively TRBD2 (7 bases). V shed 4 bases and J shed 5 bases, with 16 bases lying between them. The CDR3 totals 14 residues. Germline-derived CDR1 and CDR2 are SGHRS and YFSETQ. The CDR3 loop is CASSLQGGHDEQYF. Here the CDR3 DNA reads TGCGCCAGCAGCCTACAGGGAGGGCATGACGAGCAGTACTTC.

The rearrangement uses TRBV11-2 and TRBJ2-7; TRBD1 matches 9 bases. J gave up 7 bases and V 2 bases, and 6 bases lay outside the gene matches. This CDR3 has 14 amino acids. Germline V gives CDR1 SGHAT, CDR2 FQNNGV. CDR3 region: CASSLSDRGWEQYF. CDR3 nucleotides: TGTGCCAGCAGCTTATCCGACAGGGGGTGGGAGCAGTACTTC.

This clonotype was counted between two and nine times. The CDR3 sequence: CSARPNRGGYTF. As DNA, the CDR3 is TGCAGTGCTAGACCTAATCGAGGCGGCTACACCTTC. The chain employs TRBV20-1 and TRBJ1-2; D uncertain. Per germline, CDR1 DFQATT and CDR2 SNEGSKA (reference sequence). The length of the CDR3 is 12 residues. Trimming removed 2 bases from V and 8 bases from J, with 12 bases in between.